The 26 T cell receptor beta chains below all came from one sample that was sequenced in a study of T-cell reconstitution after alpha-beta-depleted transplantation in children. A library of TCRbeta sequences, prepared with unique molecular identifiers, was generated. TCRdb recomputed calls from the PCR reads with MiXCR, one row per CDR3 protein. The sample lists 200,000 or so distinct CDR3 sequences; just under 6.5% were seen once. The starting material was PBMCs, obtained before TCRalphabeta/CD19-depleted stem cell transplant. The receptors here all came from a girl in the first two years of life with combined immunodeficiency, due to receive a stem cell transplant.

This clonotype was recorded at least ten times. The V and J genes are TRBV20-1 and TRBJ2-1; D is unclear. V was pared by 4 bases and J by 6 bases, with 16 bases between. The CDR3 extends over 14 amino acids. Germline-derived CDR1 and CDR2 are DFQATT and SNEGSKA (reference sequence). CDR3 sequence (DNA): TGCAGTGCTAAGACCGATAATGGACGCAATGAGCAGTTCTTC. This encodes CSAKTDNGRNEQFF.

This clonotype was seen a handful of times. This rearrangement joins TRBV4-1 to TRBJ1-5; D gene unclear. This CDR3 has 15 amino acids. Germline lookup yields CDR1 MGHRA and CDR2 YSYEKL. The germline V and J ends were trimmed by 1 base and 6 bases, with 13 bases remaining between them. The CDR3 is CASSQVSRLGQPQHF. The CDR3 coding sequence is TGCGCCAGCAGCCAAGTCTCCAGGCTCGGTCAGCCCCAGCATTTT.

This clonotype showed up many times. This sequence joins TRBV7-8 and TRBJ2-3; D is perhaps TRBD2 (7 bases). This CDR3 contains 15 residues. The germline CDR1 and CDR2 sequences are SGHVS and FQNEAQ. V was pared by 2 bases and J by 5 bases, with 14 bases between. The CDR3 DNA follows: TGTGCCAGCAGCTTATTTACCGGGGGGCGAGATACGCAGTATTTT. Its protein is CASSLFTGGRDTQYF. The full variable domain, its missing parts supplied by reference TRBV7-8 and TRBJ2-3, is GAGVSQSPRYKVAKRGQDVALRCDPISGHVSLFWYQQALGQGPEFLTYFQNEAQLDKSGLPSDRFFAERPEGSVSTLKIQRTQQEDSAVYLCASSLFTGGRDTQYFGPGTRLTVL.

In nucleotides, the CDR3 is TGTGCCAGCAGCCCCCGGGACAGGGGTTCGGAGACCCAGTACTTC. Translating it yields CASSPRDRGSETQYF. The rearrangement links TRBV7-7 to TRBJ2-5; 10 bases agree with TRBD1. Trimming at V came to 5 bases and at J to 5 bases, leaving 8 bases not matched to a gene. The V gene's germline CDR1 is SSHAT and CDR2 FNYEAQ (reference sequence). CDR3 length: 15 amino acids.

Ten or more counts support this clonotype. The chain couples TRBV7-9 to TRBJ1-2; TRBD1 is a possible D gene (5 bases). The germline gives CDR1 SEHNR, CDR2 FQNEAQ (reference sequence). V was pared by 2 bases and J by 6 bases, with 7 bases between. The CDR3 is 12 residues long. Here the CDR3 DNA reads TGTGCCAGCAGCTTATCAGGGAATGGCTACACCTTC. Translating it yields CASSLSGNGYTF.

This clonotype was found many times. CDR3 loop: CASSLVQVSAGANVLTF. The CDR3 DNA is TGTGCCAGCAGCTTAGTACAGGTTTCGGCTGGGGCCAACGTCCTGACTTTC. The chain combines TRBV7-9 with TRBJ2-6; a weak D match, TRBD1 (5 bases). This CDR3 region has 17 residues. Trimming stripped 1 base from V and 2 bases from J, with 12 bases between. Germline assignment: CDR1 SEHNR and CDR2 FQNEAQ (reference sequence).

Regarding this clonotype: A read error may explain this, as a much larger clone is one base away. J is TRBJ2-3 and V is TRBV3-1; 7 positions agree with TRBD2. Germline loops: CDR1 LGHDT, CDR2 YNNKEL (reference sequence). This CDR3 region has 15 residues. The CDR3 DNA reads TGTGCCATCAGCCCTACGTCGGGCGGGGGAGATACGCAGTATTTT. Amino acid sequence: CAISPTSGGGDTQYF.

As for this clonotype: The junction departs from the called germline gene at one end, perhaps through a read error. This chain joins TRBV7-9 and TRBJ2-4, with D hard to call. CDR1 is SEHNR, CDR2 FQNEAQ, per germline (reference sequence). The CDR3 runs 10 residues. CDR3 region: CASSSYGLKF. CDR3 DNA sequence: TGTGCCAGCAGCTCGTACGGGCTCAAATTC.

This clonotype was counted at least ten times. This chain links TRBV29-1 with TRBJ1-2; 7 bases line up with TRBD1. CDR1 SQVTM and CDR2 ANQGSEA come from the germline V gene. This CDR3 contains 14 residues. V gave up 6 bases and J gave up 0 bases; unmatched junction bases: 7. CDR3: CSVNPGTANYGYTF. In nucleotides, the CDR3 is TGCAGCGTCAACCCCGGGACAGCTAACTATGGCTACACCTTC.

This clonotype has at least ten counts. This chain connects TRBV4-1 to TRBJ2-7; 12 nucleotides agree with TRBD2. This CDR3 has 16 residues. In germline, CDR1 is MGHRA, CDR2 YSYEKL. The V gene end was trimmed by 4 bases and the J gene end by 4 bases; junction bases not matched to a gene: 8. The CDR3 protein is CASSPRTSGTGYEQYF. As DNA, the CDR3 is TGCGCCAGCAGCCCACGGACTAGCGGGACGGGGTACGAGCAGTACTTC.

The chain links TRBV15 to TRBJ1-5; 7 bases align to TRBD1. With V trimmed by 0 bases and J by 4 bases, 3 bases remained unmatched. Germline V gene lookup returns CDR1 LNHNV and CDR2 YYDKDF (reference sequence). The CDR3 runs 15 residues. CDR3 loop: CATSRDPGGNQPQHF. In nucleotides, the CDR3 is TGTGCCACCAGCAGAGATCCAGGGGGAAATCAGCCCCAGCATTTT. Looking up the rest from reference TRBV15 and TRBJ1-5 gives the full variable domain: DAMVIQNPRYQVTQFGKPVTLSCSQTLNHNVMYWYQQKSSQAPKLLFHYYDKDFNNEADTPDNFQSRRPNTSFCFLDIRSPGLGDTAMYLCATSRDPGGNQPQHFGDGTRLSIL.

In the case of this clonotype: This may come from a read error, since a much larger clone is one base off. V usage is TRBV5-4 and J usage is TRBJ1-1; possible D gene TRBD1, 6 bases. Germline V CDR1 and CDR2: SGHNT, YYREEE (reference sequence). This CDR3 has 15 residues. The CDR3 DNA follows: TGTGCCAGCAGTTCTCGGGGGCGCACGAACACTGAACCTTTCTTT. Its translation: CASSSRGRTNTEPFF.

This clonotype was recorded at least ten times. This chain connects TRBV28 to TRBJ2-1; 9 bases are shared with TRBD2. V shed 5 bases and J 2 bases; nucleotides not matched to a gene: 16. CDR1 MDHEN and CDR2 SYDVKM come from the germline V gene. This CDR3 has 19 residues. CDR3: CASSSQLAGPLVAYNEQFF. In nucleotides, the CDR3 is TGTGCCAGCAGTAGTCAACTAGCGGGTCCCCTTGTGGCCTACAATGAGCAGTTCTTC.

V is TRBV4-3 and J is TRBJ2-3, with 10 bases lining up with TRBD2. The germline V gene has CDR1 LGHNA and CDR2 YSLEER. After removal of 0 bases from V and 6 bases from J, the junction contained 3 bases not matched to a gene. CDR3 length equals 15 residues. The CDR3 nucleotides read TGCGCCAGCAGCCAAGAAGCGGGGGGGCTCGATACGCAGTATTTT. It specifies CASSQEAGGLDTQYF.

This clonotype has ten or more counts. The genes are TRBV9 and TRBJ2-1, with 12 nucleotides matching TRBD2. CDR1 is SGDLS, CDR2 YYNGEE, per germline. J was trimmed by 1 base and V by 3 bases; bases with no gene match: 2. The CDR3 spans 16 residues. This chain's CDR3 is CASSAGTSGSYNEQFF. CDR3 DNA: TGTGCCAGCAGCGCAGGGACTAGCGGGTCCTACAATGAGCAGTTCTTC.

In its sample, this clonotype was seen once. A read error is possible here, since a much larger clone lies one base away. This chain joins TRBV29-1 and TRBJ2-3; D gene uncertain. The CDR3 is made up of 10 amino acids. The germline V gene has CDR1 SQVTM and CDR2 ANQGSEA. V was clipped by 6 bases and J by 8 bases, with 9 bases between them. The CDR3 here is CSVPSLTQYF. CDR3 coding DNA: TGCAGCGTCCCCAGTCTTACGCAGTATTTT.

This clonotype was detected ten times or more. CDR3 in amino acids: CASSLYSETGTEAFF. The CDR3 nucleotides read TGTGCCAGCAGTTTATATTCAGAAACGGGCACTGAAGCTTTCTTT. The chain uses TRBV28 and TRBJ1-1, with D hard to call. Germline V CDR1 and CDR2: MDHEN, SYDVKM. This CDR3 is 15 amino acids long. V lost 1 base and J 4 bases, leaving 13 bases between the germline ends. The full variable domain, in which reference TRBV28 and TRBJ1-1 provide the parts outside the CDR3, is DVKVTQSSRYLVKRTGEKVFLECVQDMDHENMFWYRQDPGLGLRLIYFSYDVKMKEKGDIPEGYSVSREKKERFSLILESASTNQTSMYLCASSLYSETGTEAFFGQGTRLTVV.

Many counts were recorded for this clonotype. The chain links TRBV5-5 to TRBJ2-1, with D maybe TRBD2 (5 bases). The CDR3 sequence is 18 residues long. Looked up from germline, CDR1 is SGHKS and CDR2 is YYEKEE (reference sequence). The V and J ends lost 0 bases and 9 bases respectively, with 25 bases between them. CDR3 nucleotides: TGTGCCAGCAGCTTGGATGTGCACATTAGCTCCCCGGGGAGTGAGCAGTTCTTC. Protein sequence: CASSLDVHISSPGSEQFF.

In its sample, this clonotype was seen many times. The CDR3 DNA is TGTGCCAGCAGCCCCGGGACAGGCTATGGAAACACCATATATTTT. Translating gives CASSPGTGYGNTIYF. The chain has TRBV6-5 and TRBJ1-3; the match to TRBD1 covers 8 bases. V lost 6 bases, J lost 3 bases, and 7 bases stayed unmatched. The germline V gene has CDR1 MNHEY and CDR2 SVGAGI. The CDR3 length is 15 residues.

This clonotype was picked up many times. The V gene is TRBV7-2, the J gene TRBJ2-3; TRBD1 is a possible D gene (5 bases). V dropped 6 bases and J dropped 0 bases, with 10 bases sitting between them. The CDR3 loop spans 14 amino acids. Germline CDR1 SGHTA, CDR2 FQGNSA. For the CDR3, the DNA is TGTGCCAGCAGGGTAGGGGTGAGCACAGATACGCAGTATTTT. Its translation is CASRVGVSTDTQYF.

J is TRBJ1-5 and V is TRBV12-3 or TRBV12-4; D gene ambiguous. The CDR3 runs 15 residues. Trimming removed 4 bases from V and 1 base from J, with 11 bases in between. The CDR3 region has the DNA TGTGCCAGCAGTTCCCAATCGGGGAGCAATCAGCCCCAGCATTTT. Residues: CASSSQSGSNQPQHF.

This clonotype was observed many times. CDR3 nucleotide sequence: TGTGCCAGCAGCTGGACCGGGGAGCTGTTTTTT. Protein product: CASSWTGELFF. The V and J genes are TRBV3-1 and TRBJ2-2, with D hard to call. There are 11 residues in the CDR3. Looked up from germline, CDR1 is LGHDT and CDR2 is YNNKEL (reference sequence). V was shortened by 5 bases and J by 5 bases, with 3 bases between the two germline ends. The full variable domain, in which reference TRBV3-1 and TRBJ2-2 provide the parts outside the CDR3, is DTAVSQTPKYLVTQMGNDKSIKCEQNLGHDTMYWYKQDSKKFLKIMFSYNNKELIINETVPNRFSPKSPDKAHLNLHINSLELGDSAVYFCASSWTGELFFGEGSRLTVL.

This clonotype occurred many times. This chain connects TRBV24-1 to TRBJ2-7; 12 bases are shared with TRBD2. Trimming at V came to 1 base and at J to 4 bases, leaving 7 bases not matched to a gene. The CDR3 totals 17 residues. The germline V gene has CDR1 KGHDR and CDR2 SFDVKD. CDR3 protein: CATSDFSKTSGSYEQYF. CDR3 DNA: TGTGCCACCAGTGATTTTTCAAAGACTAGCGGGAGTTACGAGCAGTACTTC.

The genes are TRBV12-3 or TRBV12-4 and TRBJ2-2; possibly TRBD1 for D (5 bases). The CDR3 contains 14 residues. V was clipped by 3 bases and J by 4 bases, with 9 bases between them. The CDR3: CASSFQGATGELFF. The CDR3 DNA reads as TGTGCCAGCAGTTTTCAGGGCGCCACCGGGGAGCTGTTTTTT.

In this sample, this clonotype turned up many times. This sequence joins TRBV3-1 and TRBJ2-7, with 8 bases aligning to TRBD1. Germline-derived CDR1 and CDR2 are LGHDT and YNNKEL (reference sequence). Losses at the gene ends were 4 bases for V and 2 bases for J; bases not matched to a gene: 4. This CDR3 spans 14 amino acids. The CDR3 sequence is CASSPWDRTYEQYF. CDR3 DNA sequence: TGTGCCAGCAGCCCTTGGGACAGGACCTACGAGCAGTACTTC.

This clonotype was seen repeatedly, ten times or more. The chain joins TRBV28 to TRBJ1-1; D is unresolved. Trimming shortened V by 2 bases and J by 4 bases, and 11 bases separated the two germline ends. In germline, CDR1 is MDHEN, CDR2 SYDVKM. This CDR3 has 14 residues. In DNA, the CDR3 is TGTGCCAGCAGTTTAAGTTTCCTCAGCACTGAAGCTTTCTTT. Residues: CASSLSFLSTEAFF. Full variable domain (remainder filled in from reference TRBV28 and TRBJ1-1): DVKVTQSSRYLVKRTGEKVFLECVQDMDHENMFWYRQDPGLGLRLIYFSYDVKMKEKGDIPEGYSVSREKKERFSLILESASTNQTSMYLCASSLSFLSTEAFFGQGTRLTVV.